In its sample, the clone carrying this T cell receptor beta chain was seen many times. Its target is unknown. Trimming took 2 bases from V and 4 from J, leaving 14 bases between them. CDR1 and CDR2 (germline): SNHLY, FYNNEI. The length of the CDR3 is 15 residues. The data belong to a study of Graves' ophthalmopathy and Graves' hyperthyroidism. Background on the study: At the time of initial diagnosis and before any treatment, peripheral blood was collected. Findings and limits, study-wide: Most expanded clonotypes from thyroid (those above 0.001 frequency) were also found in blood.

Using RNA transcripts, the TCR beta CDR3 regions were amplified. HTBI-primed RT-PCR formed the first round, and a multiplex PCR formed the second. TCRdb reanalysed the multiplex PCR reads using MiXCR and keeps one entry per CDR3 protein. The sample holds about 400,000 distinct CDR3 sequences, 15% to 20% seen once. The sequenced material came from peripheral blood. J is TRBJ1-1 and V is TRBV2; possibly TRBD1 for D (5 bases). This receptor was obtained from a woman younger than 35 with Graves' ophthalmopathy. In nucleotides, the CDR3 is TGTGCCAGCAGTGAATGGTCAGGGAGGAGCACTGAAGCTTTCTTT. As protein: CASSEWSGRSTEAFF.